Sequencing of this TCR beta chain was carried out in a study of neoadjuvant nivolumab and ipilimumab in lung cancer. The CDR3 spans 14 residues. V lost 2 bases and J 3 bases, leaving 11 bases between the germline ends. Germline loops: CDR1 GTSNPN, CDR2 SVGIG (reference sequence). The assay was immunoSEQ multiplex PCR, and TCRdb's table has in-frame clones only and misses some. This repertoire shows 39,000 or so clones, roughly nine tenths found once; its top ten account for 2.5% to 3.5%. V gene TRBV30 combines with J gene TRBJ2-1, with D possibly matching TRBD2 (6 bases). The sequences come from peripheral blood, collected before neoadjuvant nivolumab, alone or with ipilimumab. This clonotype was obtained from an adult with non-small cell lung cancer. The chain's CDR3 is CAWSLLADYNEQFF. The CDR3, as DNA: TGTGCCTGGAGTTTATTAGCGGACTACAATGAGCAGTTCTTC. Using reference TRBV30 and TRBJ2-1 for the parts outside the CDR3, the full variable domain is SQTIHQWPATLVQPVGSPLSLECTVEGTSNPNLYWYRQAAGRGLQLLFYSVGIGQISSEVPQNLSASRPQDRQFILSSKKLLLSDSGFYLCAWSLLADYNEQFFGPGTRLTVL.